This T cell receptor beta chain is drawn from a study of CXCR3-negative and CXCR3-positive naive CD8 T cells. Comments on this clonotype: No antigen is known for it.

Overall study findings and caveats: After cryopreservation, expression of CXCR3 was partially reduced, and most assays were run with fresh PBMCs. Between one naive subset and the other, surface CD5 was comparable, and TCR strength was inferred from TRB CDR3 properties. Diversity was high in both naive subsets and much lower in memory cells. More hydrophobic TRB CDR3s occurred in CXCR3-positive than in CXCR3-negative naive cells.

The authors prepared UMI-labeled TRB cDNA libraries by 5' RACE. TCRdb derives one entry per CDR3 protein from the 5' RACE reads, leaving out DNA. The repertoire table contains tens of thousands of distinct CDR3 sequences. The sequencing input was naive CXCR3+ CD8+ T cells from blood. Subset denoted: CD45RO-CCR7+CD27+CD95- naive CD8+ T cells expressing CXCR3 (TNR3+). The origin of this receptor is a human donor in good health. Some clones in this sample may be carry-over from other donors' samples.

The CDR3 loop reads CASSYFVTGTQQETQYF. This chain joins TRBV6-2 or TRBV6-3 and TRBJ2-5; no DNA is available, so the TRBD1 call from TCRdb remains unchecked. CDR3 length: 17 residues. Germline CDR1 MNHEY, CDR2 SVGEGT.